This TCR beta chain was profiled in a study of cytomegalovirus exposure and HLA in healthy donors. In the case of this clone: What it binds is unknown.

Germline CDR1 is KGHSH and CDR2 is LQKENI. Trimming cost V 6 bases and J 5 bases, with 14 bases left between them. This CDR3 contains 13 residues. General study findings and limits: Among the CMV-associated chains, a few were confirmed in vitro as specific for CMV antigens. Reported results showed that the classifier diagnosed cytomegalovirus status with high specificity and sensitivity.

Clones were sequenced by immunoSEQ multiplex PCR, and TCRdb holds only the in-frame ones, with some missing. The table shows roughly 120,000 clones, with around 87% occurring only once. Sequenced material: PBMCs. V is TRBV18 and J is TRBJ2-7; unclear D gene. This clonotype originated in a woman aged 25 to 39 in good health and CMV-seropositive. As DNA, the CDR3 is TGTGCCAGCTCTCCTACCCTGGGCAACGAGCAGTACTTC. Translated, it gives CASSPTLGNEQYF.